Below, one T cell receptor (beta chain) is given with its context. At one end the junction does not follow the germline gene, possibly because of a read error. This specimen comes from a study of blood T cell repertoires in COVID-19. Turning to the study itself: PBMCs, B-cell-depleted T cells, or T cells were the source of the cDNA or gDNA that made up the material.

The CDR3 totals 13 residues. Germline values: CDR1 MGHDK, CDR2 SYGVNS. Data came from immunoSEQ multiplex PCR; TCRdb stores just in-frame clones and leaves some out. The table has 400,000 or so clones, approximately 88% seen once. J is TRBJ1-6 and V is TRBV25-1; D is uncertain. This TCR derives from a woman aged 40 to 55 with acute COVID-19. The sequenced sample was PBMCs or T cells enriched from blood (not recorded which). The CDR3 DNA reads as TGTGCCAGCAGTTGGGAGTATACTTCACCCCTCCACTTT. It codes for CASSWEYTSPLHF.